This T cell receptor (beta chain) appears in the sequencing data of a study of human T cells and chemical hapten exposure. Study background: TCR yield per sample varied, mainly due to pooled library volumes. General study findings and limits: Among TCRs, those above 1 in 1000 frequency were unaffected by DPC sensitization.

Indicated time point: healthy volunteer bleed at 2 weeks. The starting material, unfractionated whole blood, was used for total RNA extraction. Germline V gene sequence: CDR1 MGHRA, CDR2 YSYEKL. Trimming removed 1 base at V and 9 bases at J, with 18 bases between. This CDR3 region has 15 residues. Individual cDNA molecules had unique molecular identifiers attached to them by the library. Using its own MiXCR run on the RACE reads, TCRdb lists one record per CDR3 protein. The sample contains around 31,000 distinct CDR3 sequences, 6.5% to 9% of which appear only once. In the case of this clonotype: Its antigen is still unknown.

What was sequenced was whole blood. The source is a human donor in good health. Some clones in this sample may be carry-over from other donors' samples. This sequence joins TRBV4-1 and TRBJ2-5, with D possibly TRBD2 on 5 matching bases. The DNA for the CDR3 is TGCGCCAGCAGCCAAGTATACCTACGTTCGGAGGCCCAGTACTTC. Translated: CASSQVYLRSEAQYF.